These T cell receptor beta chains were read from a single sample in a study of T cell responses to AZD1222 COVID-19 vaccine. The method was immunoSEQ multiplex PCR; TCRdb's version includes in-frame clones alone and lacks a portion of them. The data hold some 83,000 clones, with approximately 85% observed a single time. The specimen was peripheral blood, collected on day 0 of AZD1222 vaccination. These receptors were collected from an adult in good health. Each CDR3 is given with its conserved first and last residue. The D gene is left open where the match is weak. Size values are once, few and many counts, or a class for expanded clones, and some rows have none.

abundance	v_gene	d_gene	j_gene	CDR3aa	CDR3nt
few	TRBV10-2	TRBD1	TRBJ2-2	CASSEAGGAGTGELFF	TGCGCCAGCAGTGAAGCAGGGGGCGCGGGCACCGGGGAGCTGTTTTTT
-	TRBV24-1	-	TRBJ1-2	CATSDADSGYTF	TGTGCCACCAGTGACGCCGACAGTGGCTACACCTTC
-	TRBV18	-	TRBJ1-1	CASSFGMNTEAFF	TGTGCCAGCTCCTTCGGCATGAACACTGAAGCTTTCTTT
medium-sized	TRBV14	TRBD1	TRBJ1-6	CASSRRQGSSPLHF	TGTGCCAGCAGTAGAAGACAGGGGAGCTCACCCCTCCACTTT
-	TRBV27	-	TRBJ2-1	CASRQDRGAAYNEQFF	TGTGCCAGCCGACAAGATCGGGGGGCGGCCTACAATGAGCAGTTCTTC
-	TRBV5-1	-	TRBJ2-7	CASSLDRDTAFYEQYF	TGCGCCAGCAGCTTGGACAGAGACACGGCCTTCTACGAGCAGTACTTC
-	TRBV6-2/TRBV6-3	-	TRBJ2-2	CASSYSFGGVNTGELFF	TGTGCCAGCAGTTACTCTTTCGGGGGAGTGAACACCGGGGAGCTGTTTTTT
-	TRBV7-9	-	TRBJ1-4	CASSSGQLNEKLFF	TGTGCCAGCAGCTCCGGACAGCTGAATGAAAAACTGTTTTTT
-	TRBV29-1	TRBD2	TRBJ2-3	CSVGPGGDTQYF	TGCAGCGTTGGCCCGGGGGGAGATACGCAGTATTTT
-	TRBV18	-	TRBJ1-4	CASSPSEKLFF	TGTGCCAGCTCACCAAGTGAAAAACTGTTTTTT
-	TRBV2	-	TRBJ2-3	CASSAQGTGGDTQYF	TGTGCCAGCAGTGCTCAAGGGACCGGAGGGGATACGCAGTATTTT
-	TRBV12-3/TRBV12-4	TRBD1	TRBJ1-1	CASSSYRGTEAFF	TGTGCCAGCAGTTCCTACAGGGGAACTGAAGCTTTCTTT
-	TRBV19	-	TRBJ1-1	CASSYLQGRGSTEAFF	TGTGCCAGTAGTTATCTCCAGGGAAGAGGAAGCACTGAAGCTTTCTTT
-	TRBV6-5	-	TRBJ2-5	CASKESTAQETQYF	TGTGCCAGCAAGGAGAGCACAGCCCAAGAGACCCAGTACTTC
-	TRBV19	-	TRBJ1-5	CASSIDSYNQPQHF	TGTGCCAGTAGTATAGACAGTTACAATCAGCCCCAGCATTTT
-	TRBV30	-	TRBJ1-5	CAWSVGGNSNQPQHF	TGTGCCTGGAGTGTGGGCGGGAACTCAAATCAGCCCCAGCATTTT
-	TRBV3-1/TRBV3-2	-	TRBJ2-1	CASSHGHEQFF	TGTGCCAGCAGCCATGGCCATGAGCAGTTCTTC
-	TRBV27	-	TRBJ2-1	CASSLLGSGMTQFF	TGTGCCAGCAGTTTACTCGGCTCGGGGATGACGCAGTTCTTC
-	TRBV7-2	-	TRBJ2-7	CASSLVGGTYEQYF	TGTGCCAGCAGCTTAGTAGGAGGGACCTACGAGCAGTACTTC
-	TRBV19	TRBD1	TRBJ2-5	CASSIPGQGERETQYF	TGTGCCAGTAGTATACCGGGACAGGGAGAGCGAGAGACCCAGTACTTC
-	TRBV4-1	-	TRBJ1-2	CASSVPQRAAYGYTF	TGCGCCAGCAGCGTACCTCAGCGGGCGGCCTATGGCTACACCTTC
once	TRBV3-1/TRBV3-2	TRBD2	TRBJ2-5	CASSQDQLAGVSETQYF	TGTGCCAGCAGCCAAGACCAGTTAGCGGGGGTGTCCGAGACCCAGTACTTC
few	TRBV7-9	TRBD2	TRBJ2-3	CASSLILLLAGAHTDTQYF	TGTGCCAGCAGCCTAATACTATTACTAGCGGGGGCCCACACAGATACGCAGTATTTT
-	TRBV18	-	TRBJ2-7	CASSQGTGEQYF	TGTGCCAGCTCTCAGGGGACTGGCGAGCAGTACTTC
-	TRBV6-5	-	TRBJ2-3	CASSILDTQYF	TGTGCCAGCTCGATCTTGGATACGCAGTATTTT
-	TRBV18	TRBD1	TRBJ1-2	CASSRDRDFNYGYTF	TGTGCCAGCTCACGCGACAGGGATTTCAACTATGGCTACACCTTC
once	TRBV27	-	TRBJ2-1	CASSLEISHDEQFF	TGTGCCAGCAGTTTAGAGATTAGTCACGATGAGCAGTTCTTC
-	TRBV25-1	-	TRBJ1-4	CASRRSNEKLFF	TGTGCCAGCAGGAGATCTAATGAAAAACTGTTTTTT